This T cell receptor beta chain was profiled in a study of blood T cell repertoires in COVID-19. Study-wide context: Acute and convalescent COVID-19 specimens originated in the United States, Italy and Spain.

The V gene end was trimmed by 6 bases and the J gene end by 10 bases; junction bases not matched to a gene: 5. The length of the CDR3 is 12 residues. The germline CDR1 and CDR2 sequences are SNHLY and FYNNEI. Residents of about two dozen US areas, aged about 18 to 89 years, made up the participants. In the original workflow: Amplified reference gene primers provided the basis for estimating nucleated cell counts. The table came from immunoSEQ multiplex PCR; TCRdb's copy has only in-frame clones and leaves some out. From that table come the V and J calls and clone size; the DNA was used to work out D and trimming. The table includes some 320,000 clones, about 85% detected once.

The V gene is TRBV2, the J gene TRBJ2-1; 8 bases are shared with TRBD1. The source of this sequence is a woman aged 25 to 39 who had been exposed to COVID-19. The specimen was PBMCs or T cells enriched from blood (not recorded which). The CDR3 DNA reads as TGTGCCAGCAGGGACAGGGTGGCGGAGCAGTTCTTC. Translation gives CASRDRVAEQFF.